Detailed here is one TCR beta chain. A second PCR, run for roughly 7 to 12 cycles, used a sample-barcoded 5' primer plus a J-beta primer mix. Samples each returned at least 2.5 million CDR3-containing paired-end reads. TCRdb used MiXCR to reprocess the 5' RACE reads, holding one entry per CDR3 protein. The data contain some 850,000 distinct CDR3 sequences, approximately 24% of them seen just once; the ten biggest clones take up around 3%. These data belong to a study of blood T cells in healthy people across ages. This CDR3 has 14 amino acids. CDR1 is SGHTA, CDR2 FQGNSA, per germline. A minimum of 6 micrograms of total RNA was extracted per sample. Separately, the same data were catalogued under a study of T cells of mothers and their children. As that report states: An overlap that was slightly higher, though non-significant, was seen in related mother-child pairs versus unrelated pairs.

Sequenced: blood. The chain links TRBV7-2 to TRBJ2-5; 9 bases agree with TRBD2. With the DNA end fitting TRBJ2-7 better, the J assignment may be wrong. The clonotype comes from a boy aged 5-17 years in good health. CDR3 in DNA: TGTGCCAGCAGCTTGACTAGCGGCCAATACGAGCAGTACTTC. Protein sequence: CASSLTSGQYEQYF.